The 3 T cell receptor beta chains presented below share a single source sample, sequenced in a study of OX40 agonist ivuxolimab in advanced cancers. Clones were read by immunoSEQ multiplex PCR, and TCRdb kept only the in-frame ones, dropping some. The data hold 39,000 or so clones, with around 89% observed a single time. The material was CD4+ or CD8+ T cells sorted from blood, obtained in a trial of the OX40 agonist ivuxolimab. These TCRs come from an adult with an advanced solid tumor such as melanoma, head and neck, liver or kidney cancer.

The CDR3 region has the DNA TGTGCCAGCAGCTTAGGTACCAGTGGGGCCAACGTCCTGACTTTC. Translated: CASSLGTSGANVLTF. This rearrangement joins TRBV11-3 to TRBJ2-6; D is unresolved. This CDR3 contains 15 residues. The V gene's germline CDR1 is SGHNT and CDR2 YENEEA. Trimming removed 1 base from V and 3 bases from J, with 7 bases in between.

This clone was seen only once. CDR3 in DNA: TGTGCCAGCAGCACGTTCGGGACCCTAAGTGACAATGAGCAGTTCTTC. Its protein product is CASSTFGTLSDNEQFF. The J gene is TRBJ2-1, the V gene TRBV7-3; D could derive from TRBD1 or TRBD2 (5 bases each). Trimming took 5 bases from V and 5 from J, leaving 19 bases between them. The CDR3 has 16 amino acids. The germline gives CDR1 SGHTA, CDR2 FQGTGA.

The chain links TRBV29-1 to TRBJ2-7; TRBD2 aligns across 10 bases. The V segment lost 0 bases and the J segment 4 bases; nucleotides outside the gene matches: 12. The germline gives CDR1 SQVTM, CDR2 ANQGSEA. The CDR3 consists of 17 residues. The CDR3 protein is CSVEDGQLAGAWYEQYF. For the CDR3, the DNA is TGCAGCGTTGAAGATGGGCAGCTAGCGGGGGCTTGGTACGAGCAGTACTTC.